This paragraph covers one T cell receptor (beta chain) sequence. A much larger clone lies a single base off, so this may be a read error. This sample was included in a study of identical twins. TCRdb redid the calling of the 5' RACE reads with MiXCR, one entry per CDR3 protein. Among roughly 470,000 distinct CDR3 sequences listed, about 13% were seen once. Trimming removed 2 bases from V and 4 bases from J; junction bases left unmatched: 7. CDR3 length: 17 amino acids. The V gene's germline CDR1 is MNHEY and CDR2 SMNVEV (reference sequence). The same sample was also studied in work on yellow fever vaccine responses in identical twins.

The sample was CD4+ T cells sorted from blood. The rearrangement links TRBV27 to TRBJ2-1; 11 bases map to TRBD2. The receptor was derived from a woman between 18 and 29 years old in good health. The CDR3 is CASSLELAGALYNEQFF. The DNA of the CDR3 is TGTGCCAGCAGTTTAGAACTAGCGGGGGCGCTGTACAATGAGCAGTTCTTC.